Each of the 3 T cell receptor beta chains below was sequenced from the same sample in a study of blood T cells in healthy people across ages. Through a sample-barcoded 5' primer and a J-beta primer mix, a second PCR was run for about 6 to 11 cycles. TCRdb recomputed calls from the 5' RACE reads with MiXCR, one row per CDR3 protein. The repertoire holds 1.5 million to 2 million distinct CDR3 sequences, 28% seen once, with 7.7% in the top ten. Specimen: blood. Receptors originate from a woman aged 25-40 years in good health.

The J gene is TRBJ2-5, the V gene TRBV12-3 or TRBV12-4; 9 positions agree with TRBD1. V trimming: 6 bases; J trimming: 7 bases; junction bases outside the gene matches: 6. This CDR3 has 13 residues. CDR3 sequence (DNA): TGTGCCAGCAGCACCGGACAGGGGAGGACCCAGTACTTC. Translation gives CASSTGQGRTQYF.

Details on this clonotype: Possible read error: a much larger clone is one base away. This chain joins TRBV12-3 or TRBV12-4 and TRBJ2-6; perhaps TRBD1 as D (5 bases). The CDR3 is 18 amino acids. CDR3 sequence reads: CASSLKWGFSSGANVPTF. CDR3 nucleotides: TGTGCCAGCAGTTTAAAGTGGGGCTTCTCCTCTGGGGCCAACGTCCCGACTTTC.

This clonotype was seen only a few times. The chain carries TRBV12-3 or TRBV12-4 and TRBJ2-6; 7 bases fit TRBD2. The length of the CDR3 is 20 residues. V lost 7 bases and J lost 4; bases outside the gene matches: 22. CDR3 nucleotides: TGTGCCAGCACTCCGGAGGCCAGATGGGACGGGGGGAAGGGGGCCAACGTCCTGACTTTC. Protein: CASTPEARWDGGKGANVLTF.